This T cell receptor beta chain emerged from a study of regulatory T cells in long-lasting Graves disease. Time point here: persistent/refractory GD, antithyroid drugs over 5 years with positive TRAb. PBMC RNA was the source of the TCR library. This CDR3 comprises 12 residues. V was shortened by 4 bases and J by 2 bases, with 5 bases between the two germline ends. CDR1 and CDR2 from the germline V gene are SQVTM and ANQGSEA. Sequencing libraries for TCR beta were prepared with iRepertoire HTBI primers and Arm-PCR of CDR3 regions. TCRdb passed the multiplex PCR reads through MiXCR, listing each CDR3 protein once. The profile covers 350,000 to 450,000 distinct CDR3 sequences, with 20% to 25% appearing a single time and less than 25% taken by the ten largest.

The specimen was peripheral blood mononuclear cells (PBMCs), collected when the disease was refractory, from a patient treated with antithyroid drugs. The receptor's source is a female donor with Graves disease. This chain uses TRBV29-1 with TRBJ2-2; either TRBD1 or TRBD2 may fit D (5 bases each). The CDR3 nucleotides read TGCAGCGTTGGGGACAACACCGGGGAGCTGTTTTTT. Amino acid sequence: CSVGDNTGELFF.